This TCR beta chain was recorded in a study of lymphopenia after photon versus proton radiotherapy. Notes on the study in general: Post-nadir diversity loss with photons came from oligoclonal expansion, particularly CD8+ Temra cells. Larger post-nadir TCR diversity loss correlated inversely with survival in deceased patients. Photon-treated patients lost naive T cells and TCR diversity; proton-treated stayed stable.

The CDR3 length is 19 residues. The V and J ends lost 4 bases and 2 bases, in that order; junction bases with no gene match: 10. The germline V gene encodes CDR1 SGHRS and CDR2 YFSETQ. Note on this clone: Its antigen is not identified.

The assay was immunoSEQ multiplex PCR, and TCRdb's table has in-frame clones only and misses some. This table has some 7,300 clones, around nine tenths appearing once. The rearrangement joins TRBV5-1 to TRBJ2-6; 12 bases fit TRBD1. This clonotype originated in a man aged 60-69 years with cholangiocarcinoma. The sequencing used peripheral blood, collected from a patient treated with photon-based radiotherapy. The CDR3 coding sequence is TGCGCCAGCAGCCCGGGACAGGGGGCCTTAATAGCTGGGGCCAACGTCCTGACTTTC. It translates to CASSPGQGALIAGANVLTF.